This T cell receptor beta chain came from a study of cytotoxic CD8 clonotypes in ibrutinib-treated CLL. The wider study: Some 25 partial and 2 complete responses; at median approximately 6 years, about 14 remitted, roughly 12 progressed. After a median roughly a year on treatment (6 to 36), response samples were drawn.

Investigators sought sequencing depths of between 1 in 200,000 and 1 in 1 million T cells. Produced via immunoSEQ multiplex PCR; TCRdb's table is partial and in-frame only. This table holds over 25,000 clones, 62% found once. The length of the CDR3 is 15 residues. CDR1 is MNHEY, CDR2 SVGAGI, per germline. Comment on this clone: Its antigen is as yet unknown. The junction departs from the called germline gene at one end, perhaps through a read error.

Whole-study results and caveats: Rising at ibrutinib response, clonality subsequently fell back toward baseline at progression.

Sequencing used PBMCs, obtained before ibrutinib treatment. The chain uses TRBV6-5 and TRBJ2-3; 8 bases line up with TRBD1. The clonotype originates from a human donor with chronic lymphocytic leukemia. DNA for the CDR3: TGTGCCAGCAGTTCACGGGCAGGGGGCACGGATACGCAGTATTTT. Its translation: CASSSRAGGTDTQYF.